This T cell receptor beta chain was recovered during a study of neurological immune-mediated disorders. In its sample, this clonotype was seen many times. The antigen is unknown. Trimming removed 0 bases from V and 4 bases from J, with 6 bases in between. Germline CDR1 reads LGHNA; CDR2 reads YNFKEQ. There are 13 residues in the CDR3. Findings and caveats of the study: The study found the most TCR clonal expansion in HTLV-1-associated myelopathy and the least in multiple sclerosis, below healthy controls.

The cDNA was generated by 5'RACE with 10-nucleotide random UMIs. MiXCR, applied by TCRdb to the 5' RACE reads, yields one record per CDR3 protein. Of 55,000 or so distinct CDR3 sequences in the sample, just under 4% are singletons; the top ten hold 1.9%. There were 1 million CD4+ or CD8+ T cells used in the sorted libraries. The TCR originated in a woman between 35 and 50 years old with multiple sclerosis. Specimen: CD4+ T cells from blood. The chain couples TRBV4-2 to TRBJ1-2, with D uncertain. The CDR3 DNA sequence: TGTGCCAGCAGCCAAGAGGGTTCCTATGGCTACACCTTC. Translated: CASSQEGSYGYTF.